These T cell receptor beta chains were read from a single sample in a study of CD8+ T cells in alopecia areata. Assay: immunoSEQ multiplex PCR; the TCRdb copy retains only in-frame clones and omits some. Here the sample spans under 130,000 clones, approximately 52% being singletons. The source material was CD4+ T cells sorted from blood. The source of these receptors is a human donor in good health. Both conserved end residues are part of each CDR3. Each record gives: V gene, CDR3 protein.

v_gene: TRBV4-2
CDR3aa: CASSQGEGASTGELFF

v_gene: TRBV7-2
CDR3aa: CASSVGQGVNYEQYF

v_gene: TRBV30
CDR3aa: CAWSVRRARLRYEQYF

v_gene: TRBV5-6
CDR3aa: CASSSLADRLDSPLHF

v_gene: TRBV11-2
CDR3aa: CASSSETGVIGELFF

v_gene: TRBV30
CDR3aa: CAWGDIKGQPNEKLFF

v_gene: TRBV5-6
CDR3aa: CASSLGGIQETQYF

v_gene: TRBV29-1
CDR3aa: CSVARGEITDTQYF

v_gene: TRBV29-1
CDR3aa: CSVQGAWGQETQYF

v_gene: TRBV29-1
CDR3aa: CSVRQGLNEKLFF

v_gene: TRBV29-1
CDR3aa: CSVDREWGYGYTF

v_gene: TRBV6-5
CDR3aa: CASSSLGGLEKLFF

v_gene: TRBV30
CDR3aa: CAWSRDRAGNTIYF

v_gene: TRBV2
CDR3aa: CASSERGLSYEQYF

v_gene: TRBV18
CDR3aa: CASAGQYNTGELFF

v_gene: TRBV7-2
CDR3aa: CASSLVRSNYGYTF

v_gene: TRBV6-6
CDR3aa: CASASTGVVYIQYF

v_gene: TRBV2
CDR3aa: CASSEGAAGPAREQYF

v_gene: TRBV25-1
CDR3aa: CASSYREKQETQYF

v_gene: TRBV7-8
CDR3aa: CASSLESGLAGETQYF

v_gene: TRBV6-5
CDR3aa: CASSYDRVYSPLHF

v_gene: TRBV29-1
CDR3aa: CSVRGGGSSSGANVLTF

v_gene: TRBV5-4
CDR3aa: CASSLAQGASEQYF